This TCR beta chain appears in the sequencing data of a study of post-analysis software for immune sequencing data. Study overall: The disease courses spanned relapsing-remitting, secondary progressive and progressive-relapsing forms of multiple sclerosis.

General observations from the study: Patients had higher frequencies than controls of roughly five TRBV segments, including TRBV5-6, TRBV5-1 and TRBV20-1. Same-batch samples co-clustered strongly by F measure.

CDR3 length equals 14 residues. Germline values: CDR1 SEHNR, CDR2 FQNEAQ (reference sequence). Prepared TCR beta cDNA libraries contained unique molecular identifiers. Researchers reported 550,000 or so cDNA molecules coming from roughly 0.93 to 9.6 million T cells. MiXCR, applied by TCRdb to the PCR reads, yields one record per CDR3 protein. This table has roughly 620,000 distinct CDR3 sequences, about 40% appearing once. Notes on this clonotype: Its antigen remains unknown. At one end, the junction sequence differs from germline, possibly due to a read error.

The chain couples TRBV7-9 to TRBJ1-4; 7 nucleotides line up with TRBD1. Sequencing used blood. The receptor was derived from a girl between 5 and 17 years old with multiple sclerosis. The CDR3 spells CASSEPGQIEKRFF. DNA of the CDR3: TGTGCCAGCAGCGAACCGGGACAGATTGAAAAACGGTTTTTT.